Listed here are 27 T cell receptor beta chains from one sample, sequenced in a study of CD8 T cells in Susac syndrome. Random hexamers primed reverse transcription of 0.5 to 1 ug RNA. In TCRdb, the immunoSEQ multiplex PCR reads were re-called with MiXCR into one record per CDR3 protein. The sample holds 150,000 to 200,000 distinct CDR3 sequences, 90% to 95% seen once. Sequenced sample: CD4+ T cells from PBMCs. The receptor set was obtained from a human donor in good health.

The chain recombines TRBV19 with TRBJ2-7; D not certain. V was cut by 7 bases and J by 2 bases, with 18 bases left in between. The CDR3 runs 15 residues. Germline V gene data show CDR1 as LNHDA and CDR2 as SQIVND (reference sequence). CDR3 residues: CASKQEMHPAYEQYF. CDR3 nucleotide sequence: TGTGCCAGTAAACAAGAAATGCACCCTGCCTACGAGCAGTACTTC.

J is TRBJ2-7 and V is TRBV5-1, with 7 bases fitting TRBD1. J lost 7 bases, V lost 3 bases, and 13 bases had no gene match. Germline CDR1 is SGHRS and CDR2 is YFSETQ. CDR3 length: 15 residues. The chain's CDR3 is CASSSGQTSSGEQYF. The CDR3 nucleotides read TGCGCCAGCAGCTCGGGACAGACTTCCTCCGGGGAGCAGTACTTC.

V is TRBV7-6 and J is TRBJ2-5, with D maybe TRBD2 (6 bases). CDR1 is SGHVS and CDR2 is FNYEAQ in the germline V gene. V gave up 8 bases and J gave up 0 bases, with 13 bases separating them. The CDR3 spans 14 residues. For the CDR3, the DNA is TGTGCCAGCGCCCGGGACTGGAACCAAGAGACCCAGTACTTC. Its translation is CASARDWNQETQYF. Full variable domain (remainder filled in from reference TRBV7-6 and TRBJ2-5): GAGVSQSPRYKVTKRGQDVALRCDPISGHVSLYWYRQALGQGPEFLTYFNYEAQQDKSGLPNDRFSAERPEGSISTLTIQRTEQRDSAMYRCASARDWNQETQYFGPGTRLLVL.

V and J are TRBV25-1 and TRBJ2-7, with D maybe TRBD2 (6 bases). The CDR3 sequence is 14 residues long. Germline values: CDR1 MGHDK, CDR2 SYGVNS. V gave up 3 bases and J gave up 2 bases, with 11 bases separating them. The CDR3 nucleotides read TGTGCCAGCAGTGACCCCGGGAGTCCCTACGAGCAGTACTTC. The encoded protein is CASSDPGSPYEQYF.

The chain uses TRBV29-1 and TRBJ1-1; D uncertain. The CDR3 spans 13 residues. The germline V gene has CDR1 SQVTM and CDR2 ANQGSEA. V was cut by 0 bases and J by 4 bases, with 9 bases left in between. Written as DNA, the CDR3 is TGCAGCGTTGAAGATCCGTCTGCCACTGAAGCTTTCTTT. It yields the protein CSVEDPSATEAFF.

The chain joins TRBV5-6 to TRBJ2-7, with D tentatively TRBD1 or TRBD2 (6 bases each). Germline values: CDR1 SGHDT, CDR2 YYEEEE. V lost 3 bases, J lost 3 bases, and 13 bases lay in between. The CDR3 consists of 14 residues. CDR3 bases: TGTGCCAGCAGCTCATCGAGGGGGGTCTACGAGCAGTACTTC. Its translation: CASSSSRGVYEQYF.

The V gene is TRBV3-1, the J gene TRBJ2-7, with D uncertain. CDR1 and CDR2 (germline): LGHDT, YNNKEL (reference sequence). The germline V and J ends were trimmed by 0 bases and 0 bases, with 0 bases remaining between them. The CDR3 is made up of 12 amino acids. CDR3 loop: CASSQDSYEQYF. The CDR3 DNA sequence: TGTGCCAGCAGCCAAGACTCCTACGAGCAGTACTTC.

The chain recombines TRBV7-9 with TRBJ2-4; D is perhaps TRBD2 (6 bases). Germline V gene sequence: CDR1 SEHNR, CDR2 FQNEAQ (reference sequence). The CDR3 totals 13 residues. V was cut by 5 bases and J by 5 bases, with 10 bases left in between. The CDR3 loop reads CASSRDWENIQYF. The DNA of the CDR3 is TGTGCCAGCAGCCGGGACTGGGAAAACATTCAGTACTTC. Combining the CDR3 with reference TRBV7-9 and TRBJ2-4 gives the whole variable domain DTGVSQNPRHKITKRGQNVTFRCDPISEHNRLYWYRQTLGQGPEFLTYFQNEAQLEKSRLLSDRFSAERPKGSFSTLEIQRTEQGDSAMYLCASSRDWENIQYFGAGTRLSVL.

The rearrangement joins TRBV20-1 to TRBJ2-5; weak D call: TRBD2 (7 bases). Trimming took off 0 bases at V and 4 bases at J, with 15 bases between the two ends. The CDR3 has 15 residues. Germline assignment: CDR1 DFQATT and CDR2 SNEGSKA (reference sequence). The CDR3 protein is CSARDGVGGAETQYF. Here the CDR3 DNA reads TGCAGTGCTAGAGATGGGGTGGGGGGGGCAGAGACCCAGTACTTC.

V and J are TRBV5-4 and TRBJ2-3, with a tentative D call TRBD1 (5 bases). Germline CDR1 is SGHNT and CDR2 is YYREEE (reference sequence). V was pared by 0 bases and J by 3 bases, with 14 bases between. The CDR3 has 16 residues. CDR3 coding DNA: TGTGCCAGCAGCTTGGATATTCGGCAGGGTACAGATACGCAGTATTTT. The encoded protein is CASSLDIRQGTDTQYF.

The CDR3 coding sequence is TGTGCCAGCAGGGAGAGACAGGGGAAGACCCAGTACTTC. Protein sequence: CASRERQGKTQYF. The rearrangement links TRBV25-1 to TRBJ2-5; 8 bases line up with TRBD1. With V trimmed by 6 bases and J by 6 bases, 6 bases remained unmatched. The CDR3 has 13 amino acids. Germline V CDR1 and CDR2: MGHDK, SYGVNS. Variable domain in full (rest from reference TRBV25-1 and TRBJ2-5): EADIYQTPRYLVIGTGKKITLECSQTMGHDKMYWYQQDPGMELHLIHYSYGVNSTEKGDLSSESTVSRIRTEHFPLTLESARPSHTSQYLCASRERQGKTQYFGPGTRLLVL.

The V and J genes are TRBV27 and TRBJ2-4; 11 bases line up with TRBD2. This CDR3 region has 17 residues. The J segment lost 1 base and the V segment lost 5 bases, leaving 7 bases of the junction unmatched. The germline V gene encodes CDR1 MNHEY and CDR2 SMNVEV (reference sequence). The CDR3 here is CASSSRTSGSAKNIQYF. The CDR3 coding sequence is TGTGCCAGCAGTAGTCGGACTAGCGGGTCCGCCAAAAACATTCAGTACTTC.

The V call is TRBV7-2, the J call TRBJ2-7, with D possibly being TRBD1 (6 bases). Germline CDR1 is SGHTA and CDR2 is FQGNSA. V was shortened by 5 bases and J by 3 bases, with 14 bases between the two germline ends. There are 14 residues in the CDR3. The CDR3 spells CASSPAGQYYEQYF. CDR3 in DNA: TGTGCCAGCAGCCCAGCCGGACAGTACTACGAGCAGTACTTC.

The V call is TRBV7-9, the J call TRBJ2-2; D gene uncertain. This CDR3 contains 14 residues. Germline loops: CDR1 SEHNR, CDR2 FQNEAQ (reference sequence). The germline V and J ends were trimmed by 1 base and 2 bases, with 5 bases remaining between them. CDR3 amino acids: CASSLDTNTGELFF. For the CDR3, the DNA is TGTGCCAGCAGCTTAGACACTAACACCGGGGAGCTGTTTTTT.

This clonotype was counted a single time. The V and J genes are TRBV19 and TRBJ1-2; TRBD1 matches at 7 bases. Trimming at V came to 5 bases and at J to 3 bases, leaving 18 bases not matched to a gene. The CDR3 spans 18 residues. The germline gives CDR1 LNHDA, CDR2 SQIVND (reference sequence). The CDR3, as DNA: TGTGCCAGTAGTCGTCGTGGGCCCCGGACAGGCGATGACTATGGCTACACCTTC. Protein product: CASSRRGPRTGDDYGYTF.

The V call is TRBV7-3, the J call TRBJ2-1, with D possibly being TRBD2 (6 bases). This CDR3 has 15 residues. V lost 4 bases, J lost 0 bases, and 10 bases lay in between. Per germline, CDR1 SGHTA and CDR2 FQGTGA. This CDR3 reads CASSSLGGSYNEQFF. In nucleotides, the CDR3 is TGTGCCAGCAGCTCCCTCGGGGGCTCCTACAATGAGCAGTTCTTC.

The table lists this clonotype with a count of one. The chain joins TRBV6-2 or TRBV6-3 to TRBJ1-1; perhaps TRBD1 as D (5 bases). The germline gives CDR1 MNHEY, CDR2 SVGEGT. The CDR3 spans 15 residues. The V end was cut by 6 bases, the J end by 1 base, with 15 bases between. The CDR3 loop is CASSPGHSGNTEAFF. The CDR3 DNA sequence: TGTGCCAGCAGCCCCGGACATTCTGGGAACACTGAAGCTTTCTTT.

The V gene is TRBV3-1, the J gene TRBJ2-5; perhaps TRBD2 as D (6 bases). Germline lookup yields CDR1 LGHDT and CDR2 YNNKEL (reference sequence). This CDR3 has 14 amino acids. The V gene lost 3 bases and the J gene lost 3 bases, with 11 bases spanning the gap. CDR3 nucleotide sequence: TGTGCCAGCAGCCATAGGGGACTCGAAGAGACCCAGTACTTC. This sequence encodes CASSHRGLEETQYF.

The chain has TRBV18 and TRBJ2-2; D gene ambiguous. The germline CDR1 and CDR2 sequences are KGHSH and LQKENI. The length of the CDR3 is 15 residues. Between the trimmed V and J ends, which lost 2 bases and 5 bases, there was a span of 12 bases. The CDR3 DNA follows: TGTGCCAGCTCACCAAATACGGAAGTAACCGGGGAGCTGTTTTTT. Amino acid sequence: CASSPNTEVTGELFF.

This clonotype was seen only once. The CDR3 DNA reads TGCGCCAGCAGCCAAGATCGCGCCTCCGGGGAGCTGTTTTTT. This codes for CASSQDRASGELFF. The genes are TRBV4-3 and TRBJ2-2; no reliable D call. CDR1 is LGHNA, CDR2 YSLEER, per germline. This CDR3 is built from 14 residues. V shed 0 bases and J shed 6 bases, with 8 bases lying between them.

The rearrangement joins TRBV4-3 to TRBJ2-3; 7 bases are shared with TRBD2. The junction had 5 bases not matched to a gene; V was cut back by 2 bases and J by 3 bases. CDR1 LGHNA and CDR2 YSLEER come from the germline V gene. This CDR3 region has 15 residues. The CDR3 DNA reads as TGCGCCAGCAGCCAAACGACTAGCTTGACAGATACGCAGTATTTT. It codes for CASSQTTSLTDTQYF.

The chain employs TRBV29-1 and TRBJ1-2; D gene unclear. CDR3 length: 16 amino acids. In germline, CDR1 is SQVTM, CDR2 ANQGSEA. Trimming left V 3 bases short and J 2 bases short, with 19 bases between. In DNA, the CDR3 is TGCAGCGTTGAGGTCCTTCGGCCGGACTTGAACTATGGCTACACCTTC. Its translation: CSVEVLRPDLNYGYTF.

The rearrangement uses TRBV6-5 and TRBJ2-5; 8 bases fit TRBD2. Germline assignment: CDR1 MNHEY and CDR2 SVGAGI. V was clipped by 6 bases and J by 3 bases; unmatched bases: 9. The CDR3 extends over 15 amino acids. CDR3 sequence: CASSRGGVPEETQYF. CDR3 DNA sequence: TGTGCCAGCAGCCGGGGGGGAGTTCCCGAAGAGACCCAGTACTTC.

V and J are TRBV6-6 and TRBJ1-1; D might be TRBD1 (5 bases). Germline assignment: CDR1 MNHNY and CDR2 SVGAGI (reference sequence). This CDR3 spans 14 amino acids. V lost 4 bases and J 3 bases, leaving 12 bases between the germline ends. The CDR3 DNA is TGTGCCAGCAGTTTGGGACCGGGGGACACTGAAGCTTTCTTT. Its protein product is CASSLGPGDTEAFF.

The CDR3 sequence: CASSSGPAGQPQHF. The CDR3 nucleotides are TGTGCCAGCTCATCTGGACCGGCGGGTCAGCCCCAGCATTTT. This sequence joins TRBV18 and TRBJ1-5, with unresolved D. This CDR3 contains 14 residues. Germline V CDR1 and CDR2: KGHSH, LQKENI. V was shortened by 5 bases and J by 6 bases, with 14 bases between the two germline ends.

This rearrangement joins TRBV20-1 to TRBJ1-1, with TRBD1 identical over 8 bases. Per germline, CDR1 DFQATT and CDR2 SNEGSKA (reference sequence). This CDR3 has 14 residues. V was pared by 6 bases and J by 4 bases, with 10 bases of the junction left unmatched. CDR3 loop: CSARRTGSATEAFF. As DNA, the CDR3 is TGCAGTGCCAGAAGGACAGGGTCGGCCACTGAAGCTTTCTTT.

This chain uses TRBV4-3 with TRBJ1-6, with D tentatively TRBD1 (6 bases). Per germline, CDR1 LGHNA and CDR2 YSLEER. The CDR3 loop spans 16 amino acids. Trimming cost V 2 bases and J 7 bases, with 15 bases left between them. The CDR3 loop is CASSQLTQGRNSPLHF. CDR3 DNA: TGCGCCAGCAGCCAACTAACCCAGGGGAGAAATTCACCCCTCCACTTT.